The entry that follows covers one T cell receptor beta chain sequence. Its antigen is currently not known. Within one base of it there is no much larger clone, and no base qualities were kept. Including cysteine and phenylalanine, the CDR3 has 14 amino acids. Only the CDR3 DNA stays, 42 bases, in frame from base 1. Trimming accounts for 2 bases at V and 5 bases at J, while the number of junction bases matched to no gene is 5. CDR1 and CDR2 were assigned from the germline V gene (reference sequence) as WNHNN and SYGVQD. Instrument used: Illumina HiSeq 1500. The public reads were reprocessed in TCRdb via fastp at Q25 and MiXCR, keeping in-frame beta chains. Rows with a matching CDR3 protein are joined into one entry that keeps the most common DNA and genes. A total of around 630,000 distinct CDR3 sequences appear in this sample, more than 20% of them only once. Of the sample, 6.5% to 10% falls within the top ten clones.

This record comes from a study of T cell repertoires in cytomegalovirus infection (dated by TCRdb to about 2019). About the investigation overall: Donor HLA type was relevant to the analysis, because carriage of CMV infection together with the matching HLA type was indicated by public TCR beta signatures.

The investigation overall reported the following: The ex vivo response was dominated by HLA-C-restricted CMV-specific TCR beta clonotypes, which also provided the single most frequent clonotype in two of eight donors. In both this cohort and an independent roughly 350-donor cohort, the cumulative frequency of public TCR beta family members distinguished carriers of CMV infection plus the relevant HLA type.

The sequence is built from TRBV10-1 and TRBJ2-7; TRBD1 aligns with 8 central bases. Source material: CD8+ T cells from PBMCs. This clonotype was sampled from a human donor in good health (CMV status not recorded). Some clones in this sample may be carry-over from other donors' samples. The CDR3 here reads CASSEPGTGHEQYF. The sequenced DNA: TGCGCCAGCAGTGAGCCAGGGACAGGACACGAGCAGTACTTC.